The rows below give T cell receptor beta chains drawn from one sample of a study of cytomegalovirus exposure and HLA in healthy donors. TCRdb's table, derived via immunoSEQ multiplex PCR, lists solely in-frame clones and lacks some. The table for this sample gives about 200,000 clones. Sequencing input: PBMCs. These receptors were collected from a girl aged 2 to 10 in good health and CMV-seropositive. Each CDR3 is given with its conserved first and last residue. Fields, in order: D gene, V gene, J gene, CDR3 DNA, CDR3 protein. A D gene is named only where the DNA matches it firmly.

D gene: TRBD1; V gene: TRBV28; J gene: TRBJ1-2; CDR3 DNA: TGTGCCACGGGGACAGTCTATGGCTACACCTTC; CDR3 protein: CATGTVYGYTF
D gene: NA; V gene: TRBV5-1; J gene: TRBJ2-3; CDR3 DNA: TGCGCCAGCAGCTTCGCAGGAAGCACAGATACGCAGTATTTT; CDR3 protein: CASSFAGSTDTQYF
D gene: NA; V gene: TRBV6-5; J gene: TRBJ2-2; CDR3 DNA: TGTGCCAGCAGTTATTACAGAGCCACCGGGGAGCTGTTTTTT; CDR3 protein: CASSYYRATGELFF
D gene: TRBD2; V gene: TRBV27; J gene: TRBJ2-3; CDR3 DNA: TGTGCCAGCAGTTTAGCGGGAGCCCGCACAGATACGCAGTATTTT; CDR3 protein: CASSLAGARTDTQYF
D gene: NA; V gene: TRBV6-5; J gene: TRBJ2-3; CDR3 DNA: TGTGCCAGCAGTTATCAGGGAAGTCGGGGGGCTACGCAGTATTTT; CDR3 protein: CASSYQGSRGATQYF
D gene: TRBD1; V gene: TRBV6-5; J gene: TRBJ1-4; CDR3 DNA: TGTGCCAGCAGTCCAGGACAGGGAGCTAATGAAAAACTGTTTTTT; CDR3 protein: CASSPGQGANEKLFF
D gene: TRBD2; V gene: TRBV7-2; J gene: TRBJ2-7; CDR3 DNA: TGTGCCAGCAGCCCGTCGCGGGAGTTTAGCTCCTACGAGCAGTACTTC; CDR3 protein: CASSPSREFSSYEQYF
D gene: NA; V gene: TRBV28; J gene: TRBJ1-4; CDR3 DNA: TGTGCCAGCTTTACTCTGAAGGCGGGGAATCATGAAAAACTGTTTTTT; CDR3 protein: CASFTLKAGNHEKLFF
D gene: TRBD2; V gene: TRBV5-1; J gene: TRBJ2-7; CDR3 DNA: TGCGCCAGCAGCTTGTCTATCCTAGCGGAGCCCTCCTACGAGCAGTACTTC; CDR3 protein: CASSLSILAEPSYEQYF
D gene: NA; V gene: TRBV7-2; J gene: TRBJ2-5; CDR3 DNA: TGTGCCAGCAGCCCCACCCGGACAGTGGGAGAGACCCAGTACTTC; CDR3 protein: CASSPTRTVGETQYF
D gene: NA; V gene: TRBV18; J gene: TRBJ2-7; CDR3 DNA: TGTGCCAGCTCCGGGACTGATTCCTACGAGCAGTACTTC; CDR3 protein: CASSGTDSYEQYF
D gene: NA; V gene: TRBV10-2; J gene: TRBJ1-1; CDR3 DNA: TGCGCCAGCGTGGAGGGGACTGAAGCTTTCTTT; CDR3 protein: CASVEGTEAFF
D gene: NA; V gene: TRBV9; J gene: TRBJ2-1; CDR3 DNA: TGTGCCAGCAGCGTTGGAGGGTTCGACAATGAGCAGTTCTTC; CDR3 protein: CASSVGGFDNEQFF
D gene: TRBD2; V gene: TRBV6-1; J gene: TRBJ2-7; CDR3 DNA: TGTGCCAGCAGTGTTGCGGGAGTTAGCTCCTACGAGCAGTACTTC; CDR3 protein: CASSVAGVSSYEQYF
D gene: TRBD1; V gene: TRBV6-5; J gene: TRBJ1-1; CDR3 DNA: TGTGCCAGCAGTTCCCCTGGCGACAGGGGAGAAGCTTTCTTT; CDR3 protein: CASSSPGDRGEAFF
D gene: TRBD1; V gene: TRBV28; J gene: TRBJ1-5; CDR3 DNA: TGTGCCAGCAGTTTGGACAGGGGGGGAGATGGCCAGCCCCAGCATTTT; CDR3 protein: CASSLDRGGDGQPQHF
D gene: NA; V gene: TRBV28; J gene: TRBJ1-5; CDR3 DNA: TGTGCCAGCAGTCCCTTCGGGAGGAACAGCAATCAGCCCCAGCATTTT; CDR3 protein: CASSPFGRNSNQPQHF
D gene: TRBD2; V gene: TRBV10-3; J gene: TRBJ2-1; CDR3 DNA: TGTGCCATCAGTGAGTCCGGACTAGCGGATAACAATGAGCAGTTCTTC; CDR3 protein: CAISESGLADNNEQFF
D gene: NA; V gene: TRBV1; J gene: TRBJ2-7; CDR3 DNA: TGCACCAGCAGCCAGGCGGGGACAGGAGATTACGAGCAGTACTTC; CDR3 protein: CTSSQAGTGDYEQYF
D gene: NA; V gene: TRBV9; J gene: TRBJ1-1; CDR3 DNA: TGTGCCAGCAGCGACTCGGTGCGGGCTTTCTTT; CDR3 protein: CASSDSVRAFF
D gene: TRBD1; V gene: TRBV28; J gene: TRBJ1-2; CDR3 DNA: TGTGCCAGCACCCGAGACACAGGGGGCCGCTACACCTTC; CDR3 protein: CASTRDTGGRYTF
D gene: TRBD1; V gene: TRBV10-3; J gene: TRBJ2-7; CDR3 DNA: TGTGCCATCAGTGTCCCCCCCGTGGGACAGGGGGCCTACGAGCAGTACTTC; CDR3 protein: CAISVPPVGQGAYEQYF
D gene: TRBD2; V gene: TRBV7-9; J gene: TRBJ2-7; CDR3 DNA: TGTGCCAGCAGCTCCGGGACTAGCGGCTACGAGCAGTACTTC; CDR3 protein: CASSSGTSGYEQYF
D gene: NA; V gene: TRBV5-1; J gene: TRBJ2-5; CDR3 DNA: TGCGCCAGCAGCTTGGACCCAGCGGGAGAGACCCAGTACTTC; CDR3 protein: CASSLDPAGETQYF
D gene: TRBD1; V gene: TRBV7-9; J gene: TRBJ2-7; CDR3 DNA: TGTGCCAGCAGGGGACAGGGCTGGGCCTACGAGCAGTACTTC; CDR3 protein: CASRGQGWAYEQYF
D gene: TRBD1; V gene: TRBV28; J gene: TRBJ1-5; CDR3 DNA: TGTGCCAGCAGTTTAGGAGGGACAGCTCCTACTCAGCCCCAGCATTTT; CDR3 protein: CASSLGGTAPTQPQHF
D gene: NA; V gene: TRBV2; J gene: TRBJ1-2; CDR3 DNA: TGTGCCAGCGGCCTCCTCATCGCCGGGGGCTACACCTTC; CDR3 protein: CASGLLIAGGYTF
D gene: NA; V gene: TRBV29-1; J gene: TRBJ2-4; CDR3 DNA: TGCAGCGTTGGGTCCGGGAGTGACATTCAGTACTTC; CDR3 protein: CSVGSGSDIQYF
D gene: TRBD1; V gene: TRBV5-1; J gene: TRBJ2-1; CDR3 DNA: TGCGCCAGCAGCTCCGGGACAGGGGACAATGAGCAGTTCTTC; CDR3 protein: CASSSGTGDNEQFF
D gene: NA; V gene: TRBV27; J gene: TRBJ1-2; CDR3 DNA: TGTGCCAGCTGGGCAGGTTTATATGGCTACACCTTC; CDR3 protein: CASWAGLYGYTF
D gene: NA; V gene: TRBV7-2; J gene: TRBJ2-1; CDR3 DNA: TGTGCCAGCAGTTCGGCGCTTCAGCGGGCATCCTACAATGAGCAGTTCTTC; CDR3 protein: CASSSALQRASYNEQFF
D gene: TRBD1; V gene: TRBV2; J gene: TRBJ2-7; CDR3 DNA: TGTGCCAGCACCCAATCCATGGGACAGGGACCCTACGAGCAGTACTTC; CDR3 protein: CASTQSMGQGPYEQYF
D gene: TRBD1; V gene: TRBV5-6; J gene: TRBJ2-7; CDR3 DNA: TGTGCCAGCAGGTTGTACGACAGGGTCTACGAGCAGTACTTC; CDR3 protein: CASRLYDRVYEQYF
D gene: NA; V gene: TRBV29-1; J gene: TRBJ2-7; CDR3 DNA: TGCAGCGTTCCGACAGAGTCGAACGAGCAGTACTTC; CDR3 protein: CSVPTESNEQYF
D gene: TRBD1; V gene: TRBV6-6; J gene: TRBJ1-1; CDR3 DNA: TGTGCCAGCAGTTACGCACAGGGGGCGCAGGCTTTCTTT; CDR3 protein: CASSYAQGAQAFF
D gene: NA; V gene: TRBV5-6; J gene: TRBJ1-4; CDR3 DNA: TGTGCCAGCAGCCGATCGATCAACCCGGTAGCGGGGGGAAAACTGTTTTTT; CDR3 protein: CASSRSINPVAGGKLFF
D gene: TRBD1; V gene: TRBV9; J gene: TRBJ1-5; CDR3 DNA: TGTGCCAGCAGCGTAGGTGGACAGGCGGAGGCCCAGCATTTT; CDR3 protein: CASSVGGQAEAQHF
D gene: NA; V gene: TRBV5-4; J gene: TRBJ2-5; CDR3 DNA: TGTGCCAGCAGCAAACAACGTCCGCTGGAAGAGACCCAGTACTTC; CDR3 protein: CASSKQRPLEETQYF
D gene: TRBD1; V gene: TRBV30; J gene: TRBJ2-5; CDR3 DNA: TGTGCCTGGAGTTCGGAGGGACAGGTCCAAGAGACCCAGTACTTC; CDR3 protein: CAWSSEGQVQETQYF
D gene: NA; V gene: TRBV27; J gene: TRBJ1-6; CDR3 DNA: TGTGCCAGCCGGGGGGAATATAATTCACCCCTCCACTTT; CDR3 protein: CASRGEYNSPLHF
D gene: NA; V gene: TRBV29-1; J gene: TRBJ1-1; CDR3 DNA: TGCAGCGTTGGACAAGCTACTGAAGCTTTCTTT; CDR3 protein: CSVGQATEAFF
D gene: TRBD2; V gene: TRBV5-6; J gene: TRBJ2-1; CDR3 DNA: TGTGCCAGCAGCTTTGGGCTAGCGGGAGGGAGTGAGCAGTTCTTC; CDR3 protein: CASSFGLAGGSEQFF
D gene: TRBD2; V gene: TRBV7-8; J gene: TRBJ2-1; CDR3 DNA: TGTGCCAGCAGTCCCACTAGCGGGAGGGTATTTGAGCAGTTCTTC; CDR3 protein: CASSPTSGRVFEQFF
D gene: TRBD2; V gene: TRBV30; J gene: TRBJ2-7; CDR3 DNA: TGTGCCTGGGCTAGCGGTAGCTCCTACGAGCAGTACTTC; CDR3 protein: CAWASGSSYEQYF
D gene: TRBD2; V gene: TRBV10-2; J gene: TRBJ2-3; CDR3 DNA: TGCGCCAGCAGGATAGCGGGTTCAGATACGCAGTATTTT; CDR3 protein: CASRIAGSDTQYF
D gene: NA; V gene: TRBV11-2; J gene: TRBJ2-2; CDR3 DNA: TGTGCCAGCAGCTTTTCCAGGGGCTTAACCGGGGAGCTGTTTTTT; CDR3 protein: CASSFSRGLTGELFF
D gene: NA; V gene: TRBV19; J gene: TRBJ2-3; CDR3 DNA: TGTGCCAGTAGTCATATTAGCGGATCACACACAGATACGCAGTATTTT; CDR3 protein: CASSHISGSHTDTQYF
D gene: TRBD1; V gene: TRBV28; J gene: TRBJ2-7; CDR3 DNA: TGTGCCAGCAGGTGGACAGGGGAAGAGCAGTACTTC; CDR3 protein: CASRWTGEEQYF
D gene: NA; V gene: TRBV10-3; J gene: TRBJ2-2; CDR3 DNA: TGTGCCATCAGTGATCAGGGGCCTAGCACCGGGGAGCTGTTTTTT; CDR3 protein: CAISDQGPSTGELFF
D gene: TRBD2; V gene: TRBV6-6; J gene: TRBJ2-1; CDR3 DNA: TGTGCCAGCCTCTCTCGGACTAGCGACGGTGAGCAGTTCTTC; CDR3 protein: CASLSRTSDGEQFF
D gene: TRBD1; V gene: TRBV2; J gene: TRBJ2-5; CDR3 DNA: TGTGCCAGCAGCTTCGACCAGGGGGTCCAAGAGACCCAGTACTTC; CDR3 protein: CASSFDQGVQETQYF
D gene: NA; V gene: TRBV9; J gene: TRBJ2-7; CDR3 DNA: TGTGCCAGCAGCGGGGACACGAGTGGCTACGAGCAGTACTTC; CDR3 protein: CASSGDTSGYEQYF
D gene: TRBD2; V gene: TRBV18; J gene: TRBJ2-7; CDR3 DNA: TGTGCCAGCTCACCAAGCGGGGTATACGAGCAGTACTTC; CDR3 protein: CASSPSGVYEQYF
D gene: NA; V gene: TRBV13; J gene: TRBJ2-2; CDR3 DNA: TGTGCCAGCAGCCATCACGGGACTGACACCGGGGAGCTGTTTTTT; CDR3 protein: CASSHHGTDTGELFF
D gene: TRBD1; V gene: TRBV28; J gene: TRBJ1-5; CDR3 DNA: TGTGCCAGCAACGAAGACAGGGGGCTTAGTCAGCCCCAGCATTTT; CDR3 protein: CASNEDRGLSQPQHF
D gene: TRBD2; V gene: TRBV7-8; J gene: TRBJ2-3; CDR3 DNA: TGTGCCAGCAGCAACGCCCGGGGGACTAGCGGGAGGGCGAGCACAGATACGCAGTATTTT; CDR3 protein: CASSNARGTSGRASTDTQYF
D gene: TRBD1; V gene: TRBV27; J gene: TRBJ2-1; CDR3 DNA: TGTGCCAGCAGTTACGGGACAGGGGGAGGGAATGAGCAGTTCTTC; CDR3 protein: CASSYGTGGGNEQFF